These 14 T cell receptor beta chains were all obtained from the same sample, sequenced in a study of blood T cells in healthy people across ages. The second PCR ran roughly 6 to 11 cycles with a sample-barcoded 5' primer and J-beta primers. TCRdb redid the calling of the 5' RACE reads with MiXCR, one entry per CDR3 protein. The table has hundreds of thousands of distinct CDR3 sequences, 24% seen once; the top ten hold under 9%. These data were also reused for a study on T cells of mothers and their children.

Sequenced sample: blood. Source of these receptors: a boy aged 5 to 17 in good health.

For this clonotype: A read error may produce the germline difference seen at one junction end. The CDR3 region is CSVEAGLGGAYNERFF. In DNA, the CDR3 is TGCAGCGTTGAGGCCGGTTTGGGAGGAGCCTACAATGAGCGGTTCTTC. The chain uses TRBV29-1 and TRBJ2-1; possibly TRBD2 for D (6 bases). The CDR3 consists of 16 residues. Germline V CDR1 and CDR2: SQVTM, ANQGSEA.

The chain is built from TRBV29-1 and TRBJ1-2, with D possibly being TRBD1 (6 bases). Germline V gives CDR1 SQVTM, CDR2 ANQGSEA. Trimming cost V 4 bases and J 4 bases, with 19 bases left between them. The CDR3 sequence is 15 residues long. The CDR3 protein is CSVGGRAGAIYGYTF. The CDR3 DNA reads as TGCAGCGTTGGGGGGCGGGCAGGGGCGATCTATGGCTACACCTTC.

The chain links TRBV24-1 to TRBJ2-7; a possible D gene is TRBD2 (6 bases). Trimming removed 4 bases from V and 2 bases from J, with 17 bases in between. Germline CDR1 and CDR2: KGHDR and SFDVKD. The CDR3 is 16 residues long. The CDR3 protein is CATSDAGGRDAYEQYF. CDR3 bases: TGTGCCACCAGTGACGCCGGGGGAAGGGACGCCTACGAGCAGTACTTC.

The sample holds many counts of this clonotype. V is TRBV29-1 and J is TRBJ2-4; tentative D call: TRBD2 (7 bases). The CDR3 contains 15 residues. V was trimmed by 6 bases and J by 8 bases, leaving 23 bases between them. Germline CDR1 SQVTM, CDR2 ANQGSEA. CDR3 sequence reads: CSVTRGAFFRDIQYF. CDR3 in DNA: TGCAGCGTGACCCGGGGGGCCTTCTTTCGCGACATTCAGTACTTC.

The V gene is TRBV12-3 or TRBV12-4, the J gene TRBJ2-7, with TRBD1 identical over 7 bases. J gave up 5 bases and V 4 bases, and 5 bases lay outside the gene matches. The CDR3 consists of 13 residues. DNA for the CDR3: TGTGCCAGCAGTTACGACAGGGCGGACGAGCAGTACTTC. This codes for CASSYDRADEQYF.

This clonotype showed up just a few times. The rearrangement uses TRBV6-2 or TRBV6-3 and TRBJ2-5; possible D gene TRBD1, 6 bases. Between the trimmed V and J ends, which lost 8 bases and 4 bases, there was a span of 17 bases. Germline CDR1 and CDR2: MNHEY and SVGEGT. The CDR3 totals 14 residues. The CDR3 nucleotides are TGTGCCAGCGGATGGGGGCTAGCAAGAGAGACCCAGTACTTC. This encodes CASGWGLARETQYF.

The table lists this clonotype with a few counts. The rearrangement links TRBV7-2 to TRBJ2-1; 9 nucleotides align to TRBD2. Germline values: CDR1 SGHTA, CDR2 FQGNSA. This CDR3 comprises 15 residues. V dropped 5 bases and J dropped 2; count of bases not matched to a gene: 4. The CDR3 nucleotides are TGTGCCAGCAGCCCTAGCGGGAACCCCTACAATGAGCAGTTCTTC. This sequence encodes CASSPSGNPYNEQFF.

This clonotype was seen only a few times. DNA of the CDR3: TGTGCCAGCAGCTGGACAGGGGTGCAAGAGACCCAGTACTTC. As protein: CASSWTGVQETQYF. V and J are TRBV7-9 and TRBJ2-5; 9 bases map to TRBD1. The CDR3 is 14 residues long. V dropped 4 bases and J dropped 2; count of bases not matched to a gene: 2. Germline CDR1 reads SEHNR; CDR2 reads FQNEAQ (reference sequence).

The V call is TRBV5-1, the J call TRBJ2-6; 8 nucleotides agree with TRBD1. The V gene end was trimmed by 0 bases and the J gene end by 2 bases; junction bases not matched to a gene: 7. CDR1 SGHRS and CDR2 YFSETQ come from the germline V gene. The CDR3 spans 18 residues. CDR3 sequence reads: CASSLVSGGSTGANVLTF. The CDR3 DNA reads as TGCGCCAGCAGCTTGGTTTCAGGGGGCAGTACTGGGGCCAACGTCCTGACTTTC. The full variable domain, in which reference TRBV5-1 and TRBJ2-6 provide the parts outside the CDR3, is KAGVTQTPRYLIKTRGQQVTLSCSPISGHRSVSWYQQTPGQGLQFLFEYFSETQRNKGNFPGRFSGRQFSNSRSEMNVSTLELGDSALYLCASSLVSGGSTGANVLTFGAGSRLTVL.

This clonotype was seen only a few times. This chain uses TRBV6-2 or TRBV6-3 with TRBJ2-5; 12 bases map to TRBD2. TRBJ2-1 matches the DNA end more closely, so the J call is doubtful. The germline V gene encodes CDR1 MNHEY and CDR2 SVGEGT. This CDR3 is built from 15 residues. In DNA form, the CDR3 reads TGTGCCAGCAGGTCCGCTAGCGGGAGGGCCAGCGAGCAGTTCTTC. It encodes CASRSASGRASEQFF.

This clonotype was recorded a few times. The rearrangement uses TRBV28 and TRBJ1-6, with 8 bases aligning to TRBD1. V lost 7 bases, J lost 7 bases, and 9 bases stayed unmatched. The germline CDR1 and CDR2 sequences are MDHEN and SYDVKM. The CDR3 spans 15 residues. This CDR3 reads CASTDKDRANSPLHF. The CDR3 DNA follows: TGTGCCAGCACCGATAAGGACAGGGCCAATTCACCCCTCCACTTT. Using reference TRBV28 and TRBJ1-6 for the parts outside the CDR3, the full variable domain is DVKVTQSSRYLVKRTGEKVFLECVQDMDHENMFWYRQDPGLGLRLIYFSYDVKMKEKGDIPEGYSVSREKKERFSLILESASTNQTSMYLCASTDKDRANSPLHFGNGTRLTVT.

This chain uses TRBV11-2 with TRBJ2-2; the D is unclear. Germline V gene data show CDR1 as SGHAT and CDR2 as FQNNGV. V lost 4 bases and J 7 bases, leaving 13 bases between the germline ends. The CDR3 is 14 residues long. CDR3 amino acids: CASSWDRSIGELFF. As DNA, the CDR3 is TGTGCCAGCAGCTGGGATAGGAGCATCGGGGAGCTGTTTTTT.

Remarks on this clonotype: The junction and the germline gene differ at one end; a read error may be behind it. In DNA, the CDR3 is TGCGCCAGCAGCTTGGCTTTTGAGAGGGGCAGCACCTACGAGCAATACTTC. It is translated as CASSLAFERGSTYEQYF. The chain couples TRBV5-1 to TRBJ2-7; possibly TRBD1 or TRBD2 for D (5 bases each). The germline V gene has CDR1 SGHRS and CDR2 YFSETQ. The CDR3 consists of 17 residues.

The V call is TRBV25-1, the J call TRBJ1-4; possibly TRBD1 for D (6 bases). CDR1 is MGHDK, CDR2 SYGVNS, per germline. The CDR3 is made up of 14 amino acids. V was cut by 4 bases and J by 6 bases, with 12 bases left in between. The CDR3 loop is CASSVSGGDEKLFF. DNA for the CDR3: TGTGCCAGCAGTGTATCCGGGGGCGATGAAAAACTGTTTTTT.